These 30 T cell receptor beta chains were all obtained from the same sample, sequenced in a study of blood T cell repertoires in COVID-19. Assay: immunoSEQ multiplex PCR; the TCRdb copy retains only in-frame clones and omits some. The table includes about 170,000 clones, about 80% detected once. The specimen sequenced was peripheral blood. Every receptor here comes from a human donor with acute or convalescent COVID-19. The donor label of this sample is uncertain.

With regard to this clone: The same CDR3 is also encoded by other DNA sequences in this sample. The V and J genes are TRBV3-1 (or the pseudogene TRBV3-2) and TRBJ1-5; the D is unclear. The germline CDR1 and CDR2 sequences are LGHDT and YNNKEL (reference sequence). V was cut by 1 base and J by 2 bases, with 12 bases left in between. There are 16 residues in the CDR3. The CDR3 here is CASSQGPPEGNQPQHF. DNA of the CDR3: TGTGCCAGCAGCCAAGGGCCCCCCGAGGGCAATCAGCCCCAGCATTTT.

The chain is built from TRBV7-8 and TRBJ2-1, with D perhaps TRBD2 (7 bases). The CDR3 has 15 residues. V was trimmed by 5 bases and J by 13 bases, leaving 24 bases between them. Looked up from germline, CDR1 is SGHVS and CDR2 is FQNEAQ. The CDR3 loop is CASSLGGFQGKAQFF. For the CDR3, the DNA is TGTGCCAGCAGCCTCGGGGGGTTCCAGGGGAAGGCTCAGTTCTTC.

The CDR3 coding sequence is TGTGCCTGGAGTGATGGAGGGTGGGATGGCTACACCTTC. Amino acid sequence: CAWSDGGWDGYTF. The chain links TRBV30 to TRBJ1-2; D unclear. This CDR3 has 13 residues. CDR1 and CDR2 (germline): GTSNPN, SVGIG (reference sequence). Trimming cost V 1 base and J 6 bases, with 12 bases left between them.

The chain recombines TRBV10-2 with TRBJ2-2; TRBD1 aligns across 9 bases. Germline V gives CDR1 WSHSY, CDR2 SAAADI. The junction had 8 bases not matched to a gene; V was cut back by 5 bases and J by 4 bases. The CDR3 covers 16 residues. The CDR3 protein is CASSSTGTGSTGELFF. DNA for the CDR3: TGCGCCAGCAGTTCTACCGGGACAGGGTCCACCGGGGAGCTGTTTTTT.

V and J are TRBV6-1 and TRBJ2-5; no clear D gene. The V gene's germline CDR1 is MNHNS and CDR2 SASEGT. V was pared by 2 bases and J by 3 bases, with 16 bases between. The length of the CDR3 is 16 residues. DNA for the CDR3: TGTGCCAGCAGTGAAAAGGCAGATAGCCTTAAAGAGACCCAGTACTTC. Translated, it gives CASSEKADSLKETQYF.

The J gene is TRBJ1-2, the V gene TRBV15; 8 positions agree with TRBD1. Germline assignment: CDR1 LNHNV and CDR2 YYDKDF (reference sequence). The CDR3 is made up of 15 amino acids. J lost 3 bases, V lost 6 bases, and 9 bases had no gene match. CDR3 DNA sequence: TGTGCCACCAGAAAGGACAGGGCAGGCGACTATGGCTACACCTTC. This translates into CATRKDRAGDYGYTF.

The chain combines TRBV7-9 with TRBJ1-1; 8 bases fit TRBD1. This CDR3 contains 14 residues. Unmatched junction bases numbered 5, after V lost 5 bases and J lost 3 bases. The germline CDR1 and CDR2 sequences are SEHNR and FQNEAQ (reference sequence). CDR3 loop: CASSAGTGYTEAFF. DNA for the CDR3: TGTGCCAGCAGCGCCGGGACAGGCTACACTGAAGCTTTCTTT.

The rearrangement uses TRBV4-2 and TRBJ2-1; possibly TRBD2 for D (6 bases). The V gene's germline CDR1 is LGHNA and CDR2 YNFKEQ. The V and J ends lost 1 base and 9 bases respectively, with 19 bases between them. CDR3 length: 16 residues. CDR3 protein: CASSQVATRELGEQFF. Written as DNA, the CDR3 is TGTGCCAGCAGCCAAGTGGCTACCCGGGAGCTGGGTGAGCAGTTCTTC.

The CDR3 nucleotides read TGCAGCGTTAGGACTAGCGGGAGTATTAACAATGAGCAGTTCTTC. Translation gives CSVRTSGSINNEQFF. The V gene is TRBV29-1, the J gene TRBJ2-1, with 13 bases lining up with TRBD2. This CDR3 region has 15 residues. Trimming cost V 5 bases and J 5 bases; bases outside gene matches: 6. CDR1 SQVTM and CDR2 ANQGSEA come from the germline V gene.

This chain uses TRBV19 with TRBJ1-2, with a tentative D call TRBD1 (6 bases). Germline CDR1 reads LNHDA; CDR2 reads SQIVND (reference sequence). V dropped 6 bases and J dropped 4 bases, with 9 bases sitting between them. The CDR3 covers 12 residues. DNA of the CDR3: TGTGCCAGTAGACAGGGCCTCTATGGCTACACCTTC. Encoded protein: CASRQGLYGYTF.

This sequence joins TRBV3-1 (or the pseudogene TRBV3-2) and TRBJ2-7; D remains unclear. Germline V gene sequence: CDR1 LGHDT, CDR2 YNNKEL (reference sequence). CDR3 length: 14 residues. Trimming pared 0 bases from V and 0 bases from J, leaving 6 bases between. DNA for the CDR3: TGTGCCAGCAGCCAAGACCGGAGCTCCTACGAGCAGTACTTC. Translating it yields CASSQDRSSYEQYF.

The V call is TRBV29-1, the J call TRBJ1-3; 9 bases line up with TRBD1. The CDR3 spans 13 residues. From germline, CDR1 is SQVTM and CDR2 ANQGSEA. The J segment lost 2 bases and the V segment lost 7 bases, leaving 3 bases of the junction unmatched. CDR3: CSGGTGTGNTIYF. The CDR3 region has the DNA TGCAGCGGGGGGACAGGGACTGGAAACACCATATATTTT.

The chain links TRBV5-6 to TRBJ1-5, with 9 bases lining up with TRBD1. The CDR3 is made up of 16 amino acids. V was clipped by 5 bases and J by 3 bases; unmatched bases: 9. Germline V gene sequence: CDR1 SGHDT, CDR2 YYEEEE. The CDR3 loop is CASSSLTGGLNQPQHF. DNA of the CDR3: TGTGCCAGCAGTTCGTTGACAGGGGGGCTCAATCAGCCCCAGCATTTT.

The chain employs TRBV19 and TRBJ1-5, with D unresolved. Germline values: CDR1 LNHDA, CDR2 SQIVND (reference sequence). V lost 4 bases to trimming and J lost 4 bases, with 11 bases between them. The CDR3 sequence is 14 residues long. Written as DNA, the CDR3 is TGTGCCAGTAGTACCGACAAGGATAATCAGCCCCAGCATTTT. Its protein is CASSTDKDNQPQHF.

This chain joins TRBV5-4 and TRBJ1-1, with no clear D. Looked up from germline, CDR1 is SGHNT and CDR2 is YYREEE (reference sequence). V was cut by 2 bases and J by 1 base, with 3 bases left in between. The CDR3 consists of 12 residues. The CDR3 DNA reads TGTGCCAGCAGCTTACAGAACACTGAAGCTTTCTTT. Translated, it gives CASSLQNTEAFF.

The chain is built from TRBV30 and TRBJ1-2, with 7 nucleotides matching TRBD1. V was clipped by 2 bases and J by 7 bases; unmatched bases: 7. Germline CDR1 and CDR2: GTSNPN and SVGIG (reference sequence). The CDR3 is 13 amino acids. CDR3 coding DNA: TGTGCCTGGAGTCCCCAGGGGGTGAGTGGCTACACCTTC. As protein: CAWSPQGVSGYTF.

The J gene is TRBJ1-1, the V gene TRBV19, with D uncertain. From germline, CDR1 is LNHDA and CDR2 SQIVND (reference sequence). Trimming shortened V by 1 base and J by 7 bases, and 10 bases separated the two germline ends. The CDR3 has 13 residues. CDR3 amino acids: CASSIAEGFEAFF. The CDR3 DNA is TGTGCCAGTAGTATAGCGGAGGGTTTTGAAGCTTTCTTT.

The chain recombines TRBV6-1 with TRBJ2-3; D is possibly TRBD2 (6 bases). Germline V gene lookup returns CDR1 MNHNS and CDR2 SASEGT. This CDR3 has 16 amino acids. The V end was cut by 1 base, the J end by 4 bases, with 15 bases between. CDR3 coding DNA: TGTGCCAGCAGTGAAGGTGTAGCGGTCTCCCCAGATACGCAGTATTTT. This sequence encodes CASSEGVAVSPDTQYF.

The V gene is TRBV28, the J gene TRBJ2-7, with 8 bases lining up with TRBD1. Germline V gives CDR1 MDHEN, CDR2 SYDVKM. V lost 5 bases to trimming and J lost 0 bases; unmatched junction nucleotides: 6. This CDR3 has 15 amino acids. The CDR3 coding sequence is TGTGCCAGCAGTGGGTGGACAGGGAGCTCCTACGAGCAGTACTTC. Translated, it gives CASSGWTGSSYEQYF.

V usage is TRBV4-1 and J usage is TRBJ1-4; no clear D. The CDR3 extends over 15 amino acids. From germline, CDR1 is MGHRA and CDR2 YSYEKL. The V and J ends lost 1 base and 4 bases respectively, with 10 bases between them. The CDR3 here is CASSQGLQNNEKLFF. CDR3 in DNA: TGCGCCAGCAGCCAAGGCTTACAGAATAATGAAAAACTGTTTTTT.

The V call is TRBV9, the J call TRBJ1-1; D may be TRBD1 (6 bases). Trimming removed 4 bases at V and 4 bases at J, with 14 bases between. Germline V gives CDR1 SGDLS, CDR2 YYNGEE. The CDR3 is 14 amino acids. The CDR3: CASSSTGRGTEAFF. The DNA of the CDR3 is TGTGCCAGCAGCTCGACAGGCCGGGGCACTGAAGCTTTCTTT. The full variable domain, in which reference TRBV9 and TRBJ1-1 provide the parts outside the CDR3, is DSGVTQTPKHLITATGQRVTLRCSPRSGDLSVYWYQQSLDQGLQFLIQYYNGEERAKGNILERFSAQQFPDLHSELNLSSLELGDSALYFCASSSTGRGTEAFFGQGTRLTVV.

The chain joins TRBV5-1 to TRBJ2-7; 8 bases map to TRBD1. V was clipped by 7 bases and J by 3 bases; unmatched bases: 9. The CDR3 is made up of 14 amino acids. Per the germline V gene, CDR1 is SGHRS and CDR2 is YFSETQ. The CDR3 is CASATGADLYEQYF. CDR3 in DNA: TGCGCCAGCGCGACAGGGGCAGACCTCTACGAGCAGTACTTC.

The rearrangement links TRBV7-8 to TRBJ1-4; 8 positions match TRBD1. The CDR3 is made up of 14 amino acids. CDR1 and CDR2 from the germline V gene are SGHVS and FQNEAQ. Trimming at V came to 5 bases and at J to 6 bases, leaving 5 bases not matched to a gene. CDR3 amino acids: CASSVTGVDEKLFF. As DNA, the CDR3 is TGTGCCAGCAGCGTGACAGGGGTGGATGAAAAACTGTTTTTT.

This clone was detected a few times. The V call is TRBV6-5, the J call TRBJ2-4; 8 bases are a match to TRBD2. Germline V CDR1 and CDR2: MNHEY, SVGAGI. This CDR3 has 12 residues. V was pared by 7 bases and J by 5 bases, with 1 base of the junction left unmatched. CDR3 DNA: TGTGCCAGCATCGGGGGGGAAAACATTCAGTACTTC. This gives the protein CASIGGENIQYF.

V usage is TRBV27 and J usage is TRBJ2-7; D gene uncertain. There are 14 residues in the CDR3. Germline lookup yields CDR1 MNHEY and CDR2 SMNVEV (reference sequence). V was shortened by 6 bases and J by 2 bases, with 14 bases between the two germline ends. The CDR3 bases are TGTGCCAGCAGCCCGGCGGCAGTCCCCTACGAGCAGTACTTC. This gives the protein CASSPAAVPYEQYF.

V gene TRBV7-2 combines with J gene TRBJ2-3; the D gene is possibly TRBD2 (6 bases). V lost 3 bases, J lost 0 bases, and 7 bases lay in between. The length of the CDR3 is 14 residues. Germline lookup yields CDR1 SGHTA and CDR2 FQGNSA. The CDR3 spells CASSLAGSTDTQYF. The CDR3 DNA is TGTGCCAGCAGCTTGGCGGGGAGCACAGATACGCAGTATTTT.

This chain links TRBV11-2 with TRBJ1-2, with D tentatively TRBD1 (5 bases). V shed 4 bases and J shed 2 bases, with 17 bases lying between them. Germline CDR1 SGHAT, CDR2 FQNNGV. The CDR3 is 16 amino acids. In DNA form, the CDR3 reads TGTGCCAGCAGCTCCTTGCGGGGCGGAGGGAACTATGGCTACACCTTC. Translated, it gives CASSSLRGGGNYGYTF.

The chain joins TRBV5-4 to TRBJ1-1; 9 bases match TRBD1. Germline trimming cut 2 bases from V and 3 bases from J; bases unmatched to any gene: 2. The CDR3 sequence is 14 residues long. Germline CDR1 and CDR2: SGHNT and YYREEE (reference sequence). The CDR3: CASSFGTGYTEAFF. CDR3 bases: TGTGCCAGCAGCTTTGGGACAGGGTACACTGAAGCTTTCTTT.

V and J are TRBV6-5 and TRBJ1-6; the D gene is possibly TRBD1 (6 bases). Per germline, CDR1 MNHEY and CDR2 SVGAGI. The germline V and J ends were trimmed by 7 bases and 8 bases, with 18 bases remaining between them. The CDR3 extends over 15 amino acids. CDR3 region: CASTQTGGRDSPLHF. CDR3 coding DNA: TGTGCCAGCACCCAGACGGGGGGCCGGGATTCACCCCTCCACTTT.

The genes are TRBV19 and TRBJ2-3; 11 bases are a match to TRBD2. The germline CDR1 and CDR2 sequences are LNHDA and SQIVND (reference sequence). Trimming took 5 bases from V and 7 from J; bases not matched to a gene: 5. The CDR3 sequence is 14 residues long. CDR3 nucleotide sequence: TGTGCCAGTAGTGATAGCGGGGGGGCACATACGCAGTATTTT. This codes for CASSDSGGAHTQYF.